This T cell receptor (beta chain) was identified in a study of shared T cell receptors in the human thymus. The V gene lost 0 bases and the J gene lost 5 bases, with 16 bases spanning the gap. The germline gives CDR1 MNHEY, CDR2 SVGAGI. CDR3 length: 16 amino acids. Assay: immunoSEQ multiplex PCR; the TCRdb copy retains only in-frame clones and omits some. The repertoire consists of 650,000 to 950,000 clones, with 80% to 90% occurring once and the leading ten covering about 0.0098%. This sample was also put to use in a study of human thymus T cells. That report notes: Corrective heart surgery yielded the resections from which the thymus tissue came.

Sequences were obtained from thymocytes. The chain is built from TRBV6-5 and TRBJ1-2, with D tentatively TRBD1 (5 bases). The sequence was obtained from a girl under three years old with a congenital heart defect. The CDR3 DNA sequence: TGTGCCAGCAGTTACTCGATGGACGACAGACCTTATGGCTACACCTTC. Translation: CASSYSMDDRPYGYTF.